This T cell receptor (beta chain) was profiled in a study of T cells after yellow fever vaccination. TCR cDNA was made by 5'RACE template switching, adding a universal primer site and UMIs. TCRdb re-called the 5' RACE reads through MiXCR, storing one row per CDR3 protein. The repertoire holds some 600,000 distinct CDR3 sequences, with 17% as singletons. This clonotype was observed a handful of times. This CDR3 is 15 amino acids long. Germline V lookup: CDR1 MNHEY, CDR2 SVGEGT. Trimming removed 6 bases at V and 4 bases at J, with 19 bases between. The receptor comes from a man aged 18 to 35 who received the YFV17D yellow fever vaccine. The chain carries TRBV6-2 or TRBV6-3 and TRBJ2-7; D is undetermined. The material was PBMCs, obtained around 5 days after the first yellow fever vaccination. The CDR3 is CASSAHGFVKYEQYF. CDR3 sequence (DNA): TGTGCCAGCAGCGCCCACGGATTTGTTAAGTACGAGCAGTACTTC.